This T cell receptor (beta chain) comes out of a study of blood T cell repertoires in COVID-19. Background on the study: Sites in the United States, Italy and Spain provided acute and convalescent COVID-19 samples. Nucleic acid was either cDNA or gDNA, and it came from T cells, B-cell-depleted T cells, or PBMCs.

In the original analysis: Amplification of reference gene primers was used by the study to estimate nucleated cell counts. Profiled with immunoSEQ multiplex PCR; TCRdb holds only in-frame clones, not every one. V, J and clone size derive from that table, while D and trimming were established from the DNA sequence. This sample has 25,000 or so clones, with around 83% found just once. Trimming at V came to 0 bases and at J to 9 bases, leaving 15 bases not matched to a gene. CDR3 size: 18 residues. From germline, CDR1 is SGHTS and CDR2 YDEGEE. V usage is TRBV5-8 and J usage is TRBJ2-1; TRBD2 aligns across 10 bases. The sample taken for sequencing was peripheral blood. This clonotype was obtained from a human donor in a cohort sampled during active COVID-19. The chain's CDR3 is CASSLVASGSLGFGEQFF. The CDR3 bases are TGTGCCAGCAGCTTGGTGGCTAGCGGGAGTTTGGGGTTTGGTGAGCAGTTCTTC.